These 5 T cell receptor beta chains came from one sample sequenced in a study of neoadjuvant anti-PD-1 for oral cavity cancer. TCRdb keeps only in-frame clones here, not all; method: immunoSEQ multiplex PCR. The sample includes over 11,000 clones, around 66% of them seen just once. Time point denoted: after neoadjuvant nivolumab, at surgical resection. The specimen comprised PBMCs, sampled after nivolumab (anti-PD-1) treatment. The receptors shown here come from a person aged 35 to 85 with oral cavity squamous cell carcinoma.

The chain recombines TRBV15 with TRBJ2-7; D remains ambiguous. CDR1 LNHNV and CDR2 YYDKDF come from the germline V gene (reference sequence). This CDR3 is 13 amino acids long. Deletions cut 0 bases from V and 7 bases from J, with 10 bases between. The DNA of the CDR3 is TGTGCCACCAGCAGAGAGGGCCTCCGGGAGCAGTACTTC. Residues: CATSREGLREQYF.

The V gene is TRBV13, the J gene TRBJ2-5; D gene uncertain. Germline CDR1 PRHDT, CDR2 FYEKMQ (reference sequence). V was pared by 8 bases and J by 5 bases, with 15 bases between. This CDR3 is built from 13 residues. CDR3: CASGGRIFETQYF. CDR3 nucleotide sequence: TGTGCCAGCGGTGGACGGATATTTGAGACCCAGTACTTC.

This chain connects TRBV11-2 to TRBJ2-7, with 11 bases identical to TRBD2. Trimming took 8 bases from V and 1 from J; bases not matched to a gene: 7. Per the germline V gene, CDR1 is SGHAT and CDR2 is FQNNGV. This CDR3 spans 15 amino acids. The CDR3 region is CASGYLAGGSYEQYF. The CDR3 nucleotides read TGTGCCAGCGGATACCTAGCGGGAGGATCCTACGAGCAGTACTTC.

The chain joins TRBV7-8 to TRBJ2-1, with 7 bases lining up with TRBD2. The V gene end was trimmed by 5 bases and the J gene end by 6 bases; junction bases not matched to a gene: 10. Germline CDR1 reads SGHVS; CDR2 reads FQNEAQ. The CDR3 is made up of 15 amino acids. This CDR3 reads CASSLGGGPSNEQFF. The CDR3 nucleotides are TGTGCCAGCAGCCTGGGGGGAGGGCCGTCCAATGAGCAGTTCTTC.

This chain uses TRBV30 with TRBJ2-7, with TRBD1 matching 9 bases. Trimming removed 0 bases from V and 6 bases from J; junction bases left unmatched: 3. Germline values: CDR1 GTSNPN, CDR2 SVGIG (reference sequence). This CDR3 spans 13 amino acids. CDR3 residues: CAWSVRTGVEQYF. The CDR3 DNA reads as TGTGCCTGGAGTGTACGGACAGGGGTCGAGCAGTACTTC.